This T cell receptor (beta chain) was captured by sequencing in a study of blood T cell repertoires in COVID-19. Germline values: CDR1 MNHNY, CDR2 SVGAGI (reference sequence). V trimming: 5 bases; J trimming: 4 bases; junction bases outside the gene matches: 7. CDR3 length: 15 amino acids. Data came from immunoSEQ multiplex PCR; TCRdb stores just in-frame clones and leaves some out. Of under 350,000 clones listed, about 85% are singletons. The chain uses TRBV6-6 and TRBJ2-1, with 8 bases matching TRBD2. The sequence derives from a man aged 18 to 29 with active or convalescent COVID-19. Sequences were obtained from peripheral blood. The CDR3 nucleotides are TGTGCCAGCAGTGGGGTTGGCGGGGGGTACAATGAGCAGTTCTTC. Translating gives CASSGVGGGYNEQFF.